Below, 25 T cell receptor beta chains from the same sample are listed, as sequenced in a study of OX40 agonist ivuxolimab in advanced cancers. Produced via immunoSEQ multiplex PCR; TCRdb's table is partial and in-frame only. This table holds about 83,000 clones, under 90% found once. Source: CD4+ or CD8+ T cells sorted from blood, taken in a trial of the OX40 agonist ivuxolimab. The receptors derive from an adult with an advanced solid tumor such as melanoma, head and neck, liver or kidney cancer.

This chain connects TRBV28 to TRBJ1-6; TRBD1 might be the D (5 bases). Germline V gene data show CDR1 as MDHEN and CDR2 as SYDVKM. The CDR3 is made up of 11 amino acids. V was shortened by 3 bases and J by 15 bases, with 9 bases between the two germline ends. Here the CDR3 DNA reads TGTGCCAGCAGTTTGCAGGGCCTCCTCCACTTT. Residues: CASSLQGLLHF. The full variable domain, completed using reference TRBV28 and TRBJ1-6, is DVKVTQSSRYLVKRTGEKVFLECVQDMDHENMFWYRQDPGLGLRLIYFSYDVKMKEKGDIPEGYSVSREKKERFSLILESASTNQTSMYLCASSLQGLLHFGNGTRLTVT.

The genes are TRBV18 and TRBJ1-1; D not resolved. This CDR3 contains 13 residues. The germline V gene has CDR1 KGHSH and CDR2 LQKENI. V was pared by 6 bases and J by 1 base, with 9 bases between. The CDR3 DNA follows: TGTGCCAGCTCCGATGGTTCGAACACTGAAGCTTTCTTT. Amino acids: CASSDGSNTEAFF. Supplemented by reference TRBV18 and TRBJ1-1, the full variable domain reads NAGVMQNPRHLVRRRGQEARLRCSPMKGHSHVYWYRQLPEEGLKFMVYLQKENIIDESGMPKERFSAEFPKEGPSILRIQQVVRGDSAAYFCASSDGSNTEAFFGQGTRLTVV.

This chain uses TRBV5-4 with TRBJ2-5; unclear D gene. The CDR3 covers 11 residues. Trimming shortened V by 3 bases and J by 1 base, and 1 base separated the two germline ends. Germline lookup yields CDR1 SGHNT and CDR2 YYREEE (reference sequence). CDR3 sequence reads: CASSSQETQYF. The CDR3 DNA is TGTGCCAGCAGCTCCCAAGAGACCCAGTACTTC.

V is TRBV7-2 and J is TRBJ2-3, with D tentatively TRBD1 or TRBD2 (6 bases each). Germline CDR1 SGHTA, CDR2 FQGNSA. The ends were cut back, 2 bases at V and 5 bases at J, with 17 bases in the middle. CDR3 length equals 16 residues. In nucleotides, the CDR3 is TGTGCCAGCAGCTTAATGGGCTGGGGGGCAGGAGATACGCAGTATTTT. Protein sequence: CASSLMGWGAGDTQYF. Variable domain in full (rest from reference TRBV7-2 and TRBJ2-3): GAGVSQSPSNKVTEKGKDVELRCDPISGHTALYWYRQSLGQGLEFLIYFQGNSAPDKSGLPSDRFSAERTGGSVSTLTIQRTQQEDSAVYLCASSLMGWGAGDTQYFGPGTRLTVL.

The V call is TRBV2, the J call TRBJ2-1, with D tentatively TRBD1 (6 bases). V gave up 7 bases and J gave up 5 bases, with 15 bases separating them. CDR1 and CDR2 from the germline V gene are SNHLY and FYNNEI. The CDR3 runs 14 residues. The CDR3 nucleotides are TGTGCCAGCAAGCCGGGACACCAGGACAATGAGCAGTTCTTC. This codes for CASKPGHQDNEQFF.

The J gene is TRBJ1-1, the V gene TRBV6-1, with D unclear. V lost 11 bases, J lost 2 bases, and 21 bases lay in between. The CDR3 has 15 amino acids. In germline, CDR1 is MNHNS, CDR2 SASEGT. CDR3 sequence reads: CAAEVLFAFNTEAFF. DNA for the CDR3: TGTGCCGCCGAAGTATTATTCGCTTTTAACACTGAAGCTTTCTTT.

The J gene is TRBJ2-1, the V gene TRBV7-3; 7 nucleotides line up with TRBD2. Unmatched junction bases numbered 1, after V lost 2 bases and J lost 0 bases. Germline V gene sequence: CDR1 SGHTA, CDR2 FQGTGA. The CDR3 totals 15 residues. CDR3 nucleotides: TGTGCCAGCAGCTTACTAGCGGCCTCCTACAATGAGCAGTTCTTC. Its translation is CASSLLAASYNEQFF. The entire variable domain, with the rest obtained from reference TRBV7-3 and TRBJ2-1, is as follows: GAGVSQTPSNKVTEKGKYVELRCDPISGHTALYWYRQSLGQGPEFLIYFQGTGAADDSGLPNDRFFAVRPEGSVSTLKIQRTERGDSAVYLCASSLLAASYNEQFFGPGTRLTVL.

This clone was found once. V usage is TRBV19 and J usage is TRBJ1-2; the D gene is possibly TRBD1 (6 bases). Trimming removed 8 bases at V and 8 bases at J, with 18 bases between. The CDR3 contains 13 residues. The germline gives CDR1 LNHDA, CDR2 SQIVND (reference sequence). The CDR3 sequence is CASRPLGQGGYTF. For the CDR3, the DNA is TGTGCCAGTCGACCCTTGGGACAAGGCGGCTACACCTTC.

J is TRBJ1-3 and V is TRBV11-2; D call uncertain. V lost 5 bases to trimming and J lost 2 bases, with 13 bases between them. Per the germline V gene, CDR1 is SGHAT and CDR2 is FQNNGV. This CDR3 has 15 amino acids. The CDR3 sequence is CASSPPGGPGNTIYF. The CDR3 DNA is TGTGCCAGCAGCCCGCCGGGAGGGCCTGGAAACACCATATATTTT.

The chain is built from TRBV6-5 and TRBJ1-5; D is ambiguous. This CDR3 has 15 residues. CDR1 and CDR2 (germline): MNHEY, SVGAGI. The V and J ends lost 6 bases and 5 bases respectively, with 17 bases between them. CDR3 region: CASRENRLLHQPQHF. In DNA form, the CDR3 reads TGTGCCAGCAGAGAGAACCGGTTATTGCATCAGCCCCAGCATTTT.

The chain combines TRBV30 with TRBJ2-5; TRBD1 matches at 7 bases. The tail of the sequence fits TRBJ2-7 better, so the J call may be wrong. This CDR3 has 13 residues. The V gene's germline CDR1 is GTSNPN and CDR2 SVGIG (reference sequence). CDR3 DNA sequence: TGTGCCTGGAGTCGACGAGGGGGCGACGAGCAGTACTTC. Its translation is CAWSRRGGDEQYF.

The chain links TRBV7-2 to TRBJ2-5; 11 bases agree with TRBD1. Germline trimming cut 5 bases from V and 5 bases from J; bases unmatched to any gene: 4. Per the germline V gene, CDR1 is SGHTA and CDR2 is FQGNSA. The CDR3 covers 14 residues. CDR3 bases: TGTGCCAGCAGCCGGGACAGGGGGATGGAGACCCAGTACTTC. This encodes CASSRDRGMETQYF.

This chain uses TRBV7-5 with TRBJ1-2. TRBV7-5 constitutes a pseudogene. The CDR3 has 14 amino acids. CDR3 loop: CVRSHKGPTYGYTF. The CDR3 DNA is TGTGTCAGAAGCCATAAAGGACCGACCTATGGCTACACCTTC.

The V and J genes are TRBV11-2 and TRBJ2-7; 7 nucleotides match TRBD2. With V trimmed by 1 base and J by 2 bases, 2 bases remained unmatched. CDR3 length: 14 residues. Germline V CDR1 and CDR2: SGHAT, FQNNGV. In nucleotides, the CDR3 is TGTGCCAGCAGCTTAGTGAGCGGGACCTACGAGCAGTACTTC. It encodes CASSLVSGTYEQYF.

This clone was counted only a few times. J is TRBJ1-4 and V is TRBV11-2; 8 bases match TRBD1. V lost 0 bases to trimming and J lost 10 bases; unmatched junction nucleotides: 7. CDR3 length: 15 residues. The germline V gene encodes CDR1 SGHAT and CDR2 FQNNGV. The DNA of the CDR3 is TGTGCCAGCAGCTTAGAAACAGGGGGAATGGGAAAACTGTTTTTT. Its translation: CASSLETGGMGKLFF.

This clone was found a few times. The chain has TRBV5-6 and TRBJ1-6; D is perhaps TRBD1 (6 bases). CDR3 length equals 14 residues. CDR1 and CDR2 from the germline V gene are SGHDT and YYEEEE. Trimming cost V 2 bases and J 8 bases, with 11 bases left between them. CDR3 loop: CASSFGTGYSPLHF. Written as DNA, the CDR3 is TGTGCCAGCAGCTTCGGAACAGGGTATTCACCCCTCCACTTT.

The DNA of the CDR3 is TGTGCCAGCAGTGCGACAGGTTTCCAAGAGACCCAGTACTTC. Translated, it gives CASSATGFQETQYF. The chain is built from TRBV6-1 and TRBJ2-5, with D possibly being TRBD1 (6 bases). The germline gives CDR1 MNHNS, CDR2 SASEGT. V shed 4 bases and J shed 1 base, with 10 bases lying between them. This CDR3 is built from 14 residues.

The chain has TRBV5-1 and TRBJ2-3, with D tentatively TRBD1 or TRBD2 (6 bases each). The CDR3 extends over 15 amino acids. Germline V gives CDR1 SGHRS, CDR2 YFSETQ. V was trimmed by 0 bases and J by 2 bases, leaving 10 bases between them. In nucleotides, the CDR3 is TGCGCCAGCAGCTTGGCGGGGGCACCCACAGATACGCAGTATTTT. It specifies CASSLAGAPTDTQYF.

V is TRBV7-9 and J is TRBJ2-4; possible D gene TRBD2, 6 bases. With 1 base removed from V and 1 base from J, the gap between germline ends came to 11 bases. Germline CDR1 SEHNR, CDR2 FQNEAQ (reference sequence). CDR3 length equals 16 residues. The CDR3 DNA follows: TGTGCCAGCAGCTTAGGGGGGGATGTGGCCAAAAACATTCAGTACTTC. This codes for CASSLGGDVAKNIQYF.

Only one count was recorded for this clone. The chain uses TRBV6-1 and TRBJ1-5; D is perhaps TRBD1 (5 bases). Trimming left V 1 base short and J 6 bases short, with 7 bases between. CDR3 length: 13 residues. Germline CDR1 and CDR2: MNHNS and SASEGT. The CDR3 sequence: CASSEGDAQPQHF. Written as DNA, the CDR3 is TGTGCCAGCAGTGAAGGGGACGCTCAGCCCCAGCATTTT.

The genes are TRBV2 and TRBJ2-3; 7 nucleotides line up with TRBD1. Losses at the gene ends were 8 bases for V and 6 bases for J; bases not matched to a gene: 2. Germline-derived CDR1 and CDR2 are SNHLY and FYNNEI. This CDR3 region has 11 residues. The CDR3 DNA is TGTGCCAGCGGGACAGTCGATACGCAGTATTTT. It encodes CASGTVDTQYF.

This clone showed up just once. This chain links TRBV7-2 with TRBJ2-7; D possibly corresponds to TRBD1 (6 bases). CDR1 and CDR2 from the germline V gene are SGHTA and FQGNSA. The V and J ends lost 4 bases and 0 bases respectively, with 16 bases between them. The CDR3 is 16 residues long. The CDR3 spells CASSYLRTGSSYEQYF. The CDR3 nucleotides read TGTGCCAGCAGCTACCTTCGCACAGGGAGCTCCTACGAGCAGTACTTC. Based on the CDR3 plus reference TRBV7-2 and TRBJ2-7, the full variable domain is GAGVSQSPSNKVTEKGKDVELRCDPISGHTALYWYRQSLGQGLEFLIYFQGNSAPDKSGLPSDRFSAERTGGSVSTLTIQRTQQEDSAVYLCASSYLRTGSSYEQYFGPGTRLTVT.

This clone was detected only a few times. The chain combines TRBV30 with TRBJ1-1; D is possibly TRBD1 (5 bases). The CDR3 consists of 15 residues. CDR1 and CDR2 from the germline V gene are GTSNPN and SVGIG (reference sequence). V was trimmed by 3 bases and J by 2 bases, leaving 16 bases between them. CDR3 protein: CAWSVGPLKNTEAFF. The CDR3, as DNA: TGTGCCTGGAGCGTGGGACCCCTCAAAAACACTGAAGCTTTCTTT.

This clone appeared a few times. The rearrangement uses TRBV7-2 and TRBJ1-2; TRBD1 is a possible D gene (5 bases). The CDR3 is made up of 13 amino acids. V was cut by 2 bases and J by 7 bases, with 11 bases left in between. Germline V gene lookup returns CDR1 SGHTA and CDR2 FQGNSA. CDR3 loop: CASSLPERGGYTF. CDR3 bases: TGTGCCAGCAGCTTACCGGAGAGGGGTGGCTACACCTTC.

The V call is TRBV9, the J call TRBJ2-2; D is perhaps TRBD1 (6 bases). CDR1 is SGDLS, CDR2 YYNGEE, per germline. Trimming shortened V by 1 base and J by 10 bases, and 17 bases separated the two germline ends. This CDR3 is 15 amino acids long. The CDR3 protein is CASSVSQGPPEELFF. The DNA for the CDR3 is TGTGCCAGCAGCGTAAGCCAGGGGCCTCCCGAGGAGCTGTTTTTT.